This T cell receptor beta chain was identified in a study of OX40 agonist ivuxolimab in advanced cancers. Study background: Of mixed ages from about 20 to 85 and averaging 60 years, the group was about 86% male.

The CDR3 has 15 amino acids. Germline V gene data show CDR1 as ENHRY and CDR2 as SYGVKD. Germline trimming cut 7 bases from V and 1 base from J; bases unmatched to any gene: 7. The repertoire was sequenced with immunoSEQ multiplex PCR; TCRdb's copy has only in-frame clones and lacks some. Altogether 12,000 to 15,000 clones are present, approximately 93% being singletons, with the ten largest covering around a fifth. The TCR was taken from an adult with an advanced solid tumor such as melanoma, head and neck, liver or kidney cancer. Material: CD4+ or CD8+ T cells sorted from blood, obtained in a trial of the OX40 agonist ivuxolimab. This chain uses TRBV10-3 with TRBJ1-3; 7 bases fit TRBD1. The CDR3 sequence is CAITEYRGSGNTIYF. The CDR3 region has the DNA TGTGCCATCACCGAATACAGGGGTTCTGGAAACACCATATATTTT.